Listed below are T cell receptor beta chains from one sample, sequenced in a study of T cell responses to AZD1222 COVID-19 vaccine. Sequencing used immunoSEQ multiplex PCR; TCRdb keeps in-frame clones, though not all of them. The data contain 90,000 to 150,000 clones, 70% to 90% of them seen just once; the ten biggest clones take up roughly 8.9%. The starting material was peripheral blood, obtained on day 0 of AZD1222 vaccination. The receptor source for this set is an adult in good health. Both conserved end residues are trimmed from each CDR3.

>TRBV6-5|TRBJ1-5
ASSYSRQGHRPQH
>TRBV6-4|TRBJ2-1
ASSDSSGSYNEQF
>TRBV18|TRBJ2-5
ASSPGTMETQY
>TRBV28|TRBJ2-7
ASTSVEDYEQY
>TRBV19|TRBJ1-5
ASKNRGLYQPQH
>TRBV7-3|TRBJ1-1
ASSLTAGTEAF
>TRBV11-2|TRBJ2-3
ASSLSGVSTDTQY
>TRBV7-3|TRBJ2-3
ASSLTASGGVSTDTQY
>TRBV19|TRBJ1-2
ASSIAAVAYGYT
>TRBV4-1|TRBJ1-2
ASSQDLTGDGGYT
>TRBV14|TRBJ1-2
ASSRQGFDGYT
>TRBV2|TRBJ1-2
ASSSTLNYGYT
>TRBV3-1/TRBV3-2|TRBJ2-7
ASSQGGSSQQY
>TRBV6-5|TRBJ1-2
ASTDGGRYYGYT
>TRBV5-6|TRBJ1-6
ASSFNTGGSPLH
>TRBV19|TRBJ1-4
ASSSPPGATIEKLF
>TRBV6-1|TRBJ1-5
ASSERERQAGNQPQH
>TRBV28|TRBJ1-2
ASRRDRSDYGYT
>TRBV30|TRBJ1-1
AWSPYRGVVTTEAF
>TRBV6-5|TRBJ1-5
ASSYSGGENQPQH
>TRBV28|TRBJ1-2
ASSLAGNYGYT
>TRBV3-1/TRBV3-2|TRBJ1-1
ASSRRGQMNTEAF
>TRBV1|TRBJ2-7
TSSGVAGSCYEQY
>TRBV2|TRBJ1-2
ASSVRQESTNYGYT
>TRBV27|TRBJ2-1
ASSLFLSSYNEQF
>TRBV10-1|TRBJ1-2
ASSESVGSNYGYT
>TRBV10-3|TRBJ1-1
AISDRSTTNTEAF
>TRBV15|TRBJ1-5
ATSRDTGFGNQPQH
>TRBV5-6|TRBJ1-2
ASSSGQQYGYT
>TRBV23-1|TRBJ2-7
ASSMTSGSINEQY
>TRBV30|TRBJ2-3
AWSGTGTGGSDTQY
>TRBV7-2|TRBJ1-2
ASSLAPQGQARHSNYGYT
>TRBV18|TRBJ1-2
ASLQGRDNGYT
>TRBV3-1/TRBV3-2|TRBJ1-4
ASSQVGAVMEKLF